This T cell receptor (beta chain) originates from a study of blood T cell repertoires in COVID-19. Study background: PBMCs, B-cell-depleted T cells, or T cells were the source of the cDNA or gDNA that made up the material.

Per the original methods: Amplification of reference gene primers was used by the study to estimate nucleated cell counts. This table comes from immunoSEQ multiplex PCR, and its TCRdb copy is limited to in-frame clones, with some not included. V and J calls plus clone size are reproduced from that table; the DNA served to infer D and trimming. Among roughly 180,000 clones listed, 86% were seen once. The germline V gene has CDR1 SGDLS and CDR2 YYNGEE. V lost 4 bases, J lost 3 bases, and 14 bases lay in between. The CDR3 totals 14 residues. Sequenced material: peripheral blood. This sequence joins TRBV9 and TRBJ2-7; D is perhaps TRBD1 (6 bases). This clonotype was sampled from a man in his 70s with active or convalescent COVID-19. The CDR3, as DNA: TGTGCCAGCAGCACGGACAGCGCGGGCTACGAGCAGTACTTC. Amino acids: CASSTDSAGYEQYF.